This paragraph covers one TCR beta chain sequence. The antigen is undetermined. Trimming took 5 bases from V and 4 from J, leaving 24 bases between them. The CDR3 spans 17 residues. Germline loops: CDR1 SQVTM, CDR2 ANQGSEA. The data are from a study of identical twins. Study results and limitations: Zero-insertion results could be subject to partial confounding by invariant MAIT and iNKT cells. Sequences that were out-of-frame, alpha and twin-shared displayed an excess of low generation probability. Clonotypes of the beta chain that were abundant in cord blood carried fewer insertions (memory repertoires showed none).

A universal primer binding site was introduced by template switching. The final cDNA contained unique molecular identifiers. MiXCR, applied by TCRdb to the 5' RACE reads, yields one record per CDR3 protein. The table lists around 530,000 distinct CDR3 sequences, 15% of them singletons, with roughly 0.4% in the top ten. These records were also assigned to another study, of yellow fever vaccine responses in identical twins.

This TCR was recovered from a woman under 30 in good health. The V call is TRBV29-1, the J call TRBJ2-1; the D gene could be TRBD1 or TRBD2 (6 bases each). The sample comprised CD4+ T cells sorted from blood. The CDR3 sequence: CSVMGGLSSLLYNEQFF. CDR3 DNA sequence: TGCAGCGTTATGGGGGGCCTGAGTTCCCTCCTTTACAATGAGCAGTTCTTC.